This T cell receptor beta chain stems from a study of beta chain features in type 1 diabetes. Study-level results: Moderate but significant shortening of TCRB CDR3s was recorded in all four CD4+ subsets from Type 1 diabetes patients.

The sample holds a few counts of this clone. What it recognizes is unknown. Markers CD45RO/CCR7/CD25/CD127/CD95/CD27 served to sort CD4+ naive, central memory, regulatory and stem cell-like memory cells. Reverse transcribing all isolated RNA meant expressed TCRB transcripts were sequenced. Profiled with immunoSEQ multiplex PCR; TCRdb holds only in-frame clones, not every one. The sample shows 630,000 or so clones, 11% to 15% of them seen only once. Sequenced sample: naive CD4+ T cells from blood. The TCR comes from a young man with type 1 diabetes.

The CDR3 protein is CASSSRRTLYNSPLHF. The CDR3 DNA follows: TGTGCCAGCAGCAGCAGACGGACGCTGTATAATTCACCCCTCCACTTT. The J gene is TRBJ1-6, the V gene TRBV21-1. TRBV21-1 is annotated as a pseudogene. There are 16 residues in the CDR3.